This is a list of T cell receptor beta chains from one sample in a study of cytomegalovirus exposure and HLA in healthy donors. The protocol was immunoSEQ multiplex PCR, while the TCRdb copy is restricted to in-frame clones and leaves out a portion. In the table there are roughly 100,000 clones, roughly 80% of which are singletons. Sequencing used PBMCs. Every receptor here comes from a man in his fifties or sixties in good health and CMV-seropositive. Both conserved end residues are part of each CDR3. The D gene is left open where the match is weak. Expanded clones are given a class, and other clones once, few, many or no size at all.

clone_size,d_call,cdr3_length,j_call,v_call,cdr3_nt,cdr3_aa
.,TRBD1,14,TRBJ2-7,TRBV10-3,TGTGCCATCAGTGCGGACAGGGACTCCTACGAGCAGTACTTC,CAISADRDSYEQYF
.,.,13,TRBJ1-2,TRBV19,TGTGCCAGTAGTATGGGGGGGAACTATGGCTACACCTTC,CASSMGGNYGYTF
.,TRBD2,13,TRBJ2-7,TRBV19,TGTGCCAGTAGTACACTAGCGGGAGGCGAGCAGTACTTC,CASSTLAGGEQYF
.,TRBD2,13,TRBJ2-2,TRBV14,TGTGCCAGCGGCCAAGTTAGACTAGCGGAGCTGTTTTTT,CASGQVRLAELFF
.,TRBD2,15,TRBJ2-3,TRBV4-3,TGCGCCAGCAGCCATGGACTAGCGGGATCAGATACGCAGTATTTT,CASSHGLAGSDTQYF
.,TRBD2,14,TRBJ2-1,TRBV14,TGTGCCAGCAGAGCACCGGGGAGCGGGGATGAGCAGTTCTTC,CASRAPGSGDEQFF
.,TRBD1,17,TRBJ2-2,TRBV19,TGTGCCAGTAGTATCCCCCCCCGGACAGGGAAGTCCGGGGAGCTGTTTTTT,CASSIPPRTGKSGELFF
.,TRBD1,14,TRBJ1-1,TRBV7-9,TGTGCCAGCAGCCCCAGGACAGGAAACACTGAAGCTTTCTTT,CASSPRTGNTEAFF
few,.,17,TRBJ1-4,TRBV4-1,TGCGCCAGCAGCCAAGATCATCAAGCAGGATGGGGCGAAAAACTGTTTTTT,CASSQDHQAGWGEKLFF
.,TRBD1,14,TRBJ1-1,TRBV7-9,TGTGCCAGCAGCCTGGGACAGGCTTACACTGAAGCTTTCTTT,CASSLGQAYTEAFF
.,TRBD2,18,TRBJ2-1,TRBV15,TGTGCCACCAGCAGAGGAAAGGGACTAGGGGTCAACTACAATGAGCAGTTCTTC,CATSRGKGLGVNYNEQFF
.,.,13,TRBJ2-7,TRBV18,TGTGCCAGCTCACCACCGTCAGTCTACGAGCAGTACTTC,CASSPPSVYEQYF
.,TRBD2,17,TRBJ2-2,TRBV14,TGTGCCAGCAGCCTCCCCCGCGGGAGGGCTCGAATCGGGGAGCTGTTTTTT,CASSLPRGRARIGELFF
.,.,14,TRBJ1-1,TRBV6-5,TGTGCCAGCAAAACGGGGGGGTCAGGGACTGAAGCTTTCTTT,CASKTGGSGTEAFF
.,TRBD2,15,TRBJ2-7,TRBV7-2,TGTGCCAGCAGCCCTCCCTGGGCGGGAGGTTACGAGCAGTACTTC,CASSPPWAGGYEQYF
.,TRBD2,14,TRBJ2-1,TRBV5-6,TGTGCCAGCAGCTCCCCGGGGGGGGTTAATGAGCAGTTCTTC,CASSSPGGVNEQFF
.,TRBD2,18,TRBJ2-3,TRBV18,TGTGCCAGCTCACCCCAAGATCCGGGACTAGCGGGACCAGATACGCAGTATTTT,CASSPQDPGLAGPDTQYF
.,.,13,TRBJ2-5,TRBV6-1,TGTGCCACTCGGGGATCCCAGAGGGAGACCCAGTACTTC,CATRGSQRETQYF
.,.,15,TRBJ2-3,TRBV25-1,TGTGCCAGCAGTGATAGAGAGTTTAGCACAGATACGCAGTATTTT,CASSDREFSTDTQYF
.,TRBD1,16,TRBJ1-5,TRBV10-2,TGCGCCAGCCGGGTCGGGGGGACAGGGGGCAATCAGCCCCAGCATTTT,CASRVGGTGGNQPQHF
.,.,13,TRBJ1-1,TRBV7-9,TGTGCCAGCAGCCCCGGGTGGGACACTGAAGCTTTCTTT,CASSPGWDTEAFF
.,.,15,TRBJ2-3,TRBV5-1,TGCGCCAGCAGCCCTGGGACACGCAGGGGAGATACGCAGTATTTT,CASSPGTRRGDTQYF
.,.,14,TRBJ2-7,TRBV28,TGTGCCAGCAGTATGACGACAAGCTCCTACGAGCAGTACTTC,CASSMTTSSYEQYF
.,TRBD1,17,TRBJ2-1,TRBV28,TGTGCCAGCAGGGAATTCAGGAAATCGACAGGGAACAATGAGCAGTTCTTC,CASREFRKSTGNNEQFF
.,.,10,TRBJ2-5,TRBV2,TGTGCCAGCAACTGGGAGACCCAGTACTTC,CASNWETQYF
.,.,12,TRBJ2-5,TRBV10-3,TGTGCCATCAGTGGGGTAGCGGAGACCCAGTACTTC,CAISGVAETQYF
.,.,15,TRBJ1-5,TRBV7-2,TGTGCCAGCAGCTTAACCAGATATAGCAATCAGCCCCAGCATTTT,CASSLTRYSNQPQHF
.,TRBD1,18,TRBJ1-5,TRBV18,TGTGCCAGCTCTCCCCAGGGACAGGGGGTTGGGGTCGATCAGCCCCAGCATTTT,CASSPQGQGVGVDQPQHF